One T cell receptor (beta chain) is described in this entry. This clone is a singleton in its sample. The antigen it binds to is not known. Gene names and germline sequences here are the mouse ones. The CDR3 end is not reached by the read, which stops 1 residue before it; the germline J gene fills it in. Inclusive of the bounding cysteine and phenylalanine, the CDR3 is 14 residues long. The DNA has 39 bases, all within the CDR3, and is read from base 1. The germline V gene (reference sequence) provides CDR1 FNHDT and CDR2 SITEND. V is cut back by 1 base and J by 5 bases, with 3 bases in the junction unmatched. The data were obtained in a study of tissue T cells after allogeneic stem cell transplantation (dated by TCRdb to between 2021 and 2023). Concerning the study at large: Using research autopsies of patients with and without GVHD, plus mouse models of GVHD, the study profiled TCR beta repertoires across many tissues. The human arm was conducted as a prospective observational study, and neither blinding nor randomization was performed. Results and caveats for the whole study, not just this receptor: Within patients, how anatomically similar tissues were was a major factor shaping TCR repertoire composition, regardless of disease or transplant status. Sampling depth was acknowledged as a limitation, and the patient cohort was both small and clinically heterogeneous. In both patients and mice, T cells from blood and spleen covered only a limited part of the TCR repertoire found in tissues. Which tissue TCRs were alloreactive or antigen-specific was not determined in the study, and some clones might have been persisting host cells. Only a few T cell clones appeared in more than one patient, yet motif-based clustering showed tissue-specific repertoire signatures that were shared between patients.

The library was built by means of the immunoSEQ multiplex PCR assay. TCRbeta CDR3 sequencing was done by Adaptive Biotechnologies at survey depth, reporting CDR3 sequences, V/J genes, productive frequency and template counts. TCR beta CDR3 regions were amplified from genomic DNA rather than RNA. The original methods were these. Jensen-Shannon divergence was used to quantify pairwise repertoire overlap between tissues, with a value of 1 meaning complete divergence and a value of 0 meaning identical repertoires. Tissues were clustered by single-linkage agglomerative hierarchical clustering of pairwise JSD values and displayed as dendrograms. GLIPH2 was run on all patient samples with simulation_depth 1000, kmer_min_depth 3, cdr3_length_cutoff 8, keeping groups with more than two unique CDR3s. In a standardized tissue-overlap score, Jaccard GLIPH-group overlap across patients was extrapolated to a standard repertoire size of 1000 clones. To look at how diversity was associated with clinical or experimental variables, linear mixed-effect models were used, with tissue treated as a fixed effect and individual treated as a random effect. TCRdb retrieved this table from immuneACCESS and kept in-frame rearrangements only. Not all clones are present; in checked studies, unresolved V genes account for under half, and no reason is known for the remainder. That table gives V, J and clone size, and the DNA gave D and trimming. For this sample the table gives 4,000 to 5,000 clones, of which more than 50% were detected only once. About 28% of the sample goes to the ten largest clones.

Interpreted using the paper, the time point label stands for: mouse harvest day 7 after allogeneic transplant. Each mouse graft, delivered by tail vein injection, combined 10^6 splenic CD5+ T cells with 10^7 T-cell-depleted bone marrow cells. Mouse GVHD was modeled in a major MHC-mismatch B6 (H2b) into BALB/c (H2d) model, with tissues profiled at day 7 or 14. Mouse tissues and retro-orbital blood were harvested on day 7 or 14 post-transplant using separate sterile tools per animal; livers were flushed beforehand. Before genomic DNA isolation with the DNeasy Blood & Tissue Kit, mouse tissues were minced with razor blades in buffered saline.

This receptor was identified in a female BALB/c mouse given C57BL/6 T cells with graft-versus-host disease after an allogeneic hematopoietic cell transplant. Sequenced: spleen. The rearrangement joined TRBV19 to TRBJ2-4; the central 8 bases match TRBD2. CDR3 DNA (partial): TGTGCCAGCAGTATACGGGACTGGAGAAACACCTTGTAC. Translation gives CASSIRDWRNTLY. From start to end, the CDR3 is CASSIRDWRNTLYF.